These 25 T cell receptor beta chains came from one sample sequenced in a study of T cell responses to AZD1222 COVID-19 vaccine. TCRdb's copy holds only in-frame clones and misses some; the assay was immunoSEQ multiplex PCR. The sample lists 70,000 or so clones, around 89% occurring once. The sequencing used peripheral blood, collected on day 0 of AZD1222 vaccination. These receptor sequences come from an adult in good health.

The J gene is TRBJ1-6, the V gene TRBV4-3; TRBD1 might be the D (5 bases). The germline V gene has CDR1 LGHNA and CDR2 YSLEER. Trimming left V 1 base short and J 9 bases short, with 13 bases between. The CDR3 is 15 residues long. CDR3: CASSQAEGMFSPLHF. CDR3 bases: TGCGCCAGCAGCCAAGCGGAGGGGATGTTTTCACCCCTCCACTTT.

CDR3 sequence reads: CASSDRGNTEAFF. Written as DNA, the CDR3 is TGTGCCAGCAGTGACAGGGGGAACACTGAAGCTTTCTTT. The chain links TRBV28 to TRBJ1-1; 8 bases are a match to TRBD1. The CDR3 is 13 amino acids. The trim removed 5 bases at V and 1 base at J, leaving 0 bases unmatched. The germline gives CDR1 MDHEN, CDR2 SYDVKM.

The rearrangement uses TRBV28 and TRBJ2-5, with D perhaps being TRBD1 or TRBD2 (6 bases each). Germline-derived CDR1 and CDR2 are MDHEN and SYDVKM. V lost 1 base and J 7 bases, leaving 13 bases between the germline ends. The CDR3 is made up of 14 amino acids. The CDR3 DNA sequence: TGTGCCAGCAGTTTATTCGGGGGCGAAGGGACCCAGTACTTC. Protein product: CASSLFGGEGTQYF.

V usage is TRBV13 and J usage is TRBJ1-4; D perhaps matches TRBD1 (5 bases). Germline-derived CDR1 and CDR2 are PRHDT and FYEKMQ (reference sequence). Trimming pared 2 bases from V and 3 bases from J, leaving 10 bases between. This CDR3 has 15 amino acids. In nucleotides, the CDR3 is TGTGCCAGCAGCTTAAACCGGGGCTCTAATGAAAAACTGTTTTTT. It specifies CASSLNRGSNEKLFF.

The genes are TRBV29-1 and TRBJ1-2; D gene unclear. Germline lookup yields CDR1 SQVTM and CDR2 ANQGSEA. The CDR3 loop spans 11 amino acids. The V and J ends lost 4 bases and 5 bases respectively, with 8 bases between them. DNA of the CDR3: TGCAGCGTTGTTTCAGGATATGGCTACACCTTC. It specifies CSVVSGYGYTF.

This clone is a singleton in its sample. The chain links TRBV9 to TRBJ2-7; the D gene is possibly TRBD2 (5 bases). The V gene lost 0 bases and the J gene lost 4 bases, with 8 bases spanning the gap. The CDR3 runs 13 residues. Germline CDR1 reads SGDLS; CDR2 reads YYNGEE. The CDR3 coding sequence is TGTGCCAGCAGCGTAGAATCGGGATACGAGCAGTACTTC. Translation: CASSVESGYEQYF.

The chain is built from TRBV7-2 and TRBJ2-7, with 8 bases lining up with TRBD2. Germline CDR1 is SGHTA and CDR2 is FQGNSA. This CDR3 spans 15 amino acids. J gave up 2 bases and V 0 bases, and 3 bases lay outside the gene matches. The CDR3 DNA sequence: TGTGCCAGCAGCTTAGCAGCGGGGGAAGCCTACGAGCAGTACTTC. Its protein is CASSLAAGEAYEQYF.

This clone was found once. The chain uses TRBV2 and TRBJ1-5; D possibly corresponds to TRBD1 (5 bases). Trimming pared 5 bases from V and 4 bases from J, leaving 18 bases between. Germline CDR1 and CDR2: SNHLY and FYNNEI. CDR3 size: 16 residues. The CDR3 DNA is TGTGCCAGCAGTCCCCGGGAGGGACTTGGAAATCAGCCCCAGCATTTT. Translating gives CASSPREGLGNQPQHF.

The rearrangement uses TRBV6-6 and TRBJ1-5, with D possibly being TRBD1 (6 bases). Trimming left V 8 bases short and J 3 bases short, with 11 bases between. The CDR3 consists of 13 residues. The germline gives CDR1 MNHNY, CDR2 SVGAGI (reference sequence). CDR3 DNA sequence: TGTGCCAGCGGGACAACTAACAATCAGCCCCAGCATTTT. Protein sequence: CASGTTNNQPQHF.

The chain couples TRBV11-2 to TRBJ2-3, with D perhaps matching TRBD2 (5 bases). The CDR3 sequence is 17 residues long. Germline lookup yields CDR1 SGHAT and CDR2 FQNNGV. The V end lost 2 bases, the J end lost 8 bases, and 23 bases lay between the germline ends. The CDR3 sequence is CASSLRQTTLTDGTQYF. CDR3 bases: TGTGCCAGCAGCTTACGGCAGACTACCCTCACAGATGGTACGCAGTATTTT. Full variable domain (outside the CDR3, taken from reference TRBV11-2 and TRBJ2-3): EAGVAQSPRYKIIEKRQSVAFWCNPISGHATLYWYQQILGQGPKLLIQFQNNGVVDDSQLPKDRFSAERLKGVDSTLKIQPAKLEDSAVYLCASSLRQTTLTDGTQYFGPGTRLTVL.

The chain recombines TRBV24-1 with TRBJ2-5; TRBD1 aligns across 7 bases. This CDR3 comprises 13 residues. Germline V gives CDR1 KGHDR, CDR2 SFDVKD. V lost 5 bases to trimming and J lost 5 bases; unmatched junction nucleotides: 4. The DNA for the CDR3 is TGTGCCACCAGTGGTACAGGGGTGGAGACCCAGTACTTC. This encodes CATSGTGVETQYF.

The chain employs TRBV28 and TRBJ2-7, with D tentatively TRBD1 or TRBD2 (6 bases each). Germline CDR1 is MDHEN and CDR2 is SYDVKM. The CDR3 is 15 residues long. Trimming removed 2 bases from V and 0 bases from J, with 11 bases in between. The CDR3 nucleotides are TGTGCCAGCAGTTTAGGGGGGCTTCCCTCCTACGAGCAGTACTTC. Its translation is CASSLGGLPSYEQYF.

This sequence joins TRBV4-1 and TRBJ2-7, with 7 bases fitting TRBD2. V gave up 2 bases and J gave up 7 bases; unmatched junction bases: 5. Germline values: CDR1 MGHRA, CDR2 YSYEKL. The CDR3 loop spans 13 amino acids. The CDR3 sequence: CASSQISGKEQYF. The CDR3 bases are TGCGCCAGCAGCCAAATAAGCGGGAAAGAGCAGTACTTC.

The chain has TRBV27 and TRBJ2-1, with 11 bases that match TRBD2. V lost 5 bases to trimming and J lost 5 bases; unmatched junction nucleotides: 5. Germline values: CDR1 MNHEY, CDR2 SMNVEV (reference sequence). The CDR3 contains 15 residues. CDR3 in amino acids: CASSDGTSGDNEQFF. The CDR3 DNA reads TGTGCCAGCAGTGACGGGACTAGCGGAGACAATGAGCAGTTCTTC.

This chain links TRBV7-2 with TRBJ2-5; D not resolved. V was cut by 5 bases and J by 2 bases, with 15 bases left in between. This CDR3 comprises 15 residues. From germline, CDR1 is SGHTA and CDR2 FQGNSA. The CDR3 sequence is CASSPSRDWQETQYF. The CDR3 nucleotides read TGTGCCAGCAGCCCCTCGCGAGATTGGCAAGAGACCCAGTACTTC.

The CDR3 reads CASRLDRNSNQPQHF. The CDR3 DNA reads TGTGCCAGCAGGCTCGACAGAAATAGCAATCAGCCCCAGCATTTT. The chain is built from TRBV6-6 and TRBJ1-5, with a possible D match to TRBD1 (5 bases). CDR3 length: 15 residues. Germline V gives CDR1 MNHNY, CDR2 SVGAGI (reference sequence). Trimming took off 6 bases at V and 0 bases at J, with 12 bases between the two ends.

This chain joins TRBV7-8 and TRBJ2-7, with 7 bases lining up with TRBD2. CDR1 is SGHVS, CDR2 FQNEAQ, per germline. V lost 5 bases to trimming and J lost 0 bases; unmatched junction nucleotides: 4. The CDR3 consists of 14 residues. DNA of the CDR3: TGTGCCAGCAGCCCTAGCGGTAGCTCCTACGAGCAGTACTTC. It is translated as CASSPSGSSYEQYF.

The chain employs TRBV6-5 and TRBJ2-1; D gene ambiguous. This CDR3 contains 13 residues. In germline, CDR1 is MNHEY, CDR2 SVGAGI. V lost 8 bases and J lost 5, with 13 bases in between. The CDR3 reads CASGRGPHNEQFF. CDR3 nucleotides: TGTGCCAGCGGCCGCGGACCTCACAATGAGCAGTTCTTC.

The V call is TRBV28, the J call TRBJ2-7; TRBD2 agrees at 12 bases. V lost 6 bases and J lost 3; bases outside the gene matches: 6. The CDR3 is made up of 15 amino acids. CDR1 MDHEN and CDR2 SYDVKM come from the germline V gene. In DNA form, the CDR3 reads TGTGCCAGCAGATCCGGGACTAGCGGGCTCTACGAGCAGTACTTC. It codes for CASRSGTSGLYEQYF.

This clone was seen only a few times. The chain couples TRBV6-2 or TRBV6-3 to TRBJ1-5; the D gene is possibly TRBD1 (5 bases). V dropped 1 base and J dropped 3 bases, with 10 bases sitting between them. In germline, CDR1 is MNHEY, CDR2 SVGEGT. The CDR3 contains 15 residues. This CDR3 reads CASSYFGGNNQPQHF. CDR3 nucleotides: TGTGCCAGCAGTTACTTTGGGGGGAACAATCAGCCCCAGCATTTT.

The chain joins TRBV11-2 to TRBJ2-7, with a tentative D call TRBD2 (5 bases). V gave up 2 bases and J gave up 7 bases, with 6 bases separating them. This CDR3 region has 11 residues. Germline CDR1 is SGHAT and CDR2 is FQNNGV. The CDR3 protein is CASSLRGEQYF. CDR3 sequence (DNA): TGTGCCAGCAGCTTAAGAGGGGAGCAGTACTTC.

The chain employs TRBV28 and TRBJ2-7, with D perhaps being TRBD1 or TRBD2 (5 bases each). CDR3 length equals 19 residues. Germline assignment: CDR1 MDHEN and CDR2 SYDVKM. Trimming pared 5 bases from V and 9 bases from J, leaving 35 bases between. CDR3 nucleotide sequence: TGTGCCAGCAGTCGCACCGGGGCCTACACCTACCTACGAATTGTCGGGCAGTACTTC. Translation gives CASSRTGAYTYLRIVGQYF.

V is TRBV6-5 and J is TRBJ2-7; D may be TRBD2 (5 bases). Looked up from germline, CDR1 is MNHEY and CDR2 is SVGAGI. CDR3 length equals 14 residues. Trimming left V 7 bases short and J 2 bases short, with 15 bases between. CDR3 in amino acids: CASKRAGQAYEQYF. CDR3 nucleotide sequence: TGTGCCAGCAAAAGGGCGGGCCAGGCCTACGAGCAGTACTTC.

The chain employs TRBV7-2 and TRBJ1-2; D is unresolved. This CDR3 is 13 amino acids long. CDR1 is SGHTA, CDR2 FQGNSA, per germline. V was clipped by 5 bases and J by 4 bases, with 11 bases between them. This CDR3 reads CASSETGTYGYTF. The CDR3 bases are TGTGCCAGCAGCGAGACTGGTACCTATGGCTACACCTTC.

For the CDR3, the DNA is TGTGCCAGCAGCTCAGGGTTGAACACCGGGGAGCTGTTTTTT. This gives the protein CASSSGLNTGELFF. The rearrangement uses TRBV6-5 and TRBJ2-2; a possible D gene is TRBD1 (5 bases). The CDR3 is made up of 14 amino acids. Germline V gene sequence: CDR1 MNHEY, CDR2 SVGAGI. Trimming pared 6 bases from V and 1 base from J, leaving 9 bases between.